These 30 T cell receptor beta chains were sequenced from one sample in a study of T cells in Graves' hyperthyroidism and ophthalmopathy. RNA transcripts were the template for amplifying TCR beta CDR3 regions. Carried out on the TCR CDR3, a first-round RT-PCR used the HTBI primer set. TCRdb redid the calling of the multiplex PCR reads with MiXCR, one entry per CDR3 protein. The repertoire holds roughly 400,000 distinct CDR3 sequences, with 11% to 15% as singletons. The sample was blood. The receptors were sampled from a man aged 50 or older with Graves' ophthalmopathy.

J is TRBJ1-5 and V is TRBV6-9; D is uncertain. CDR3 length equals 14 residues. Looked up from germline, CDR1 is MNHGY and CDR2 is SVAAGI. The V gene lost 4 bases and the J gene lost 4 bases, with 11 bases spanning the gap. The CDR3 protein is CASSFMTANQPQHF. For the CDR3, the DNA is TGTGCCAGCAGTTTTATGACGGCTAATCAGCCCCAGCATTTT.

This clonotype was seen ten or more times. CDR3 protein: CASTTYRLAGAVGDYNEQFF. The CDR3 DNA is TGCGCCAGCACGACCTACCGACTAGCGGGAGCGGTAGGTGACTACAATGAGCAGTTCTTC. The chain uses TRBV10-2 and TRBJ2-1; 12 bases are a match to TRBD2. Trimming removed 7 bases from V and 3 bases from J; junction bases left unmatched: 19. Germline lookup yields CDR1 WSHSY and CDR2 SAAADI. This CDR3 is built from 20 residues.

The table lists this clonotype with many counts. V gene TRBV11-2 combines with J gene TRBJ2-2; the match to TRBD1 covers 10 bases. The germline CDR1 and CDR2 sequences are SGHAT and FQNNGV. There are 17 residues in the CDR3. V trimming: 0 bases; J trimming: 7 bases; junction bases outside the gene matches: 8. CDR3 nucleotide sequence: TGTGCCAGCAGCTTAGACGCACGGGACAGGGGAATCGGGGAGCTGTTTTTT. Amino acid sequence: CASSLDARDRGIGELFF.

V is TRBV6-5 and J is TRBJ1-2, with a tentative D call TRBD1 (6 bases). V shed 3 bases and J shed 0 bases, with 17 bases lying between them. CDR1 and CDR2 from the germline V gene are MNHEY and SVGAGI. This CDR3 is built from 17 residues. CDR3 protein: CASSYPSSGVSNYGYTF. CDR3 sequence (DNA): TGTGCCAGCAGTTATCCTTCTTCAGGGGTATCTAACTATGGCTACACCTTC.

This sequence joins TRBV27 and TRBJ2-2, with D perhaps matching TRBD2 (5 bases). With 3 bases removed from V and 10 bases from J, the gap between germline ends came to 18 bases. Looked up from germline, CDR1 is MNHEY and CDR2 is SMNVEV (reference sequence). This CDR3 comprises 15 residues. The CDR3 DNA reads TGTGCCAGCAGTTTCTCCCCGTCTGGAGGCTCGGAGCTGTTTTTT. Translation: CASSFSPSGGSELFF.

As to this clonotype: One base away lies a much larger clone, so this may be a sequencing read error. The chain couples TRBV6-8 to TRBJ2-7; tentative D call: TRBD2 (5 bases). CDR1 and CDR2 from the germline V gene are MNHGY and SAAAGT. This CDR3 is built from 15 residues. The CDR3 DNA is TGTGCCAGCAGTCACTCGAGGGCAAGGAGGTACGAGCAGTACTTC. Amino acids: CASSHSRARRYEQYF.

Only a few counts were recorded for this clonotype. The rearrangement uses TRBV19 and TRBJ2-5; TRBD1 is a possible D gene (6 bases). Germline V gives CDR1 LNHDA, CDR2 SQIVND (reference sequence). The germline V and J ends were trimmed by 4 bases and 2 bases, with 11 bases remaining between them. This CDR3 comprises 14 residues. The CDR3 nucleotides read TGTGCCAGTAGTAGGACAGCCGAACAAGAGACCCAGTACTTC. Translation: CASSRTAEQETQYF. The full variable domain, in which reference TRBV19 and TRBJ2-5 provide the parts outside the CDR3, is DGGITQSPKYLFRKEGQNVTLSCEQNLNHDAMYWYRQDPGQGLRLIYYSQIVNDFQKGDIAEGYSVSREKKESFPLTVTSAQKNPTAFYLCASSRTAEQETQYFGPGTRLLVL.

This clonotype was seen ten or more times. This chain links TRBV6-1 with TRBJ1-4, with D perhaps matching TRBD1 (5 bases). The CDR3 runs 20 residues. Trimming left V 5 bases short and J 8 bases short, with 33 bases between. Germline CDR1 reads MNHNS; CDR2 reads SASEGT. The CDR3, as DNA: TGTGCCAGCAGTTCTAATACGGGCGAGGGGCAGGTCTTCTGGCGGGAAAAACTGTTTTTT. It specifies CASSSNTGEGQVFWREKLFF.

The J gene is TRBJ1-2, the V gene TRBV7-9; 7 bases align to TRBD1. The germline V gene encodes CDR1 SEHNR and CDR2 FQNEAQ (reference sequence). The V and J ends lost 5 bases and 8 bases, in that order; junction bases with no gene match: 14. The CDR3 has 15 residues. CDR3 amino acids: CASSLRRDREEGYTF. CDR3 nucleotides: TGTGCCAGCAGCCTACGACGAGACAGGGAGGAAGGCTACACCTTC. The full variable domain, in which reference TRBV7-9 and TRBJ1-2 provide the parts outside the CDR3, is DTGVSQNPRHKITKRGQNVTFRCDPISEHNRLYWYRQTLGQGPEFLTYFQNEAQLEKSRLLSDRFSAERPKGSFSTLEIQRTEQGDSAMYLCASSLRRDREEGYTFGSGTRLTVV.

V gene TRBV11-3 combines with J gene TRBJ2-2; D might be TRBD1 (6 bases). V dropped 5 bases and J dropped 5 bases, with 15 bases sitting between them. CDR3 length: 15 residues. Germline CDR1 is SGHNT and CDR2 is YENEEA. The CDR3 protein is CASSPRLQGTGELFF. The CDR3 nucleotides are TGTGCCAGCAGCCCCCGACTCCAGGGGACCGGGGAGCTGTTTTTT.

This clonotype was detected ten times or more. The rearrangement joins TRBV20-1 to TRBJ2-2, with D maybe TRBD2 (6 bases). Trimming left V 6 bases short and J 0 bases short, with 17 bases between. From germline, CDR1 is DFQATT and CDR2 SNEGSKA (reference sequence). The CDR3 has 16 amino acids. The CDR3 DNA is TGCAGTGCACGGACCACCGGGACTCCGAACACCGGGGAGCTGTTTTTT. Its protein product is CSARTTGTPNTGELFF.

Remarks on this clonotype: Sequence at one end of the junction differs from germline and may be a read error. The CDR3 spells CATQGASYEQHF. CDR3 DNA sequence: TGTGCCACCCAGGGGGCTAGTTACGAGCAGCACTTC. The rearrangement links TRBV24-1 to TRBJ2-7; 8 nucleotides agree with TRBD1. Per the germline V gene, CDR1 is KGHDR and CDR2 is SFDVKD. The CDR3 has 12 residues.

J is TRBJ1-2 and V is TRBV14, with TRBD1 identical over 9 bases. The CDR3 runs 15 residues. V gave up 4 bases and J gave up 8 bases; unmatched junction bases: 11. Germline lookup yields CDR1 SGHDN and CDR2 FVKESK. The CDR3 reads CASSRPGTGYDGYTF. The CDR3 coding sequence is TGTGCCAGCAGCCGGCCCGGGACAGGGTACGACGGCTACACCTTC.

This clonotype was seen many times. The V call is TRBV2, the J call TRBJ2-5; tentatively, D is TRBD2 (5 bases). The CDR3 contains 12 residues. V was shortened by 6 bases and J by 1 base, with 6 bases between the two germline ends. Germline V gene sequence: CDR1 SNHLY, CDR2 FYNNEI. CDR3 amino acids: CASSGVQETQYF. CDR3 in DNA: TGTGCCAGCAGCGGGGTCCAAGAGACCCAGTACTTC.

This clonotype was counted only a few times. J is TRBJ2-5 and V is TRBV4-2; 7 nucleotides align to TRBD1. Looked up from germline, CDR1 is LGHNA and CDR2 is YNFKEQ. V lost 0 bases and J lost 5; bases outside the gene matches: 9. The CDR3 is 16 amino acids. The CDR3 loop reads CASSQEETGKGETQYF. The CDR3 region has the DNA TGTGCCAGCAGCCAAGAGGAGACAGGGAAGGGGGAGACCCAGTACTTC.

This clonotype was seen more than once but under ten times. This sequence joins TRBV7-2 and TRBJ2-6; D not resolved. Trimming took 5 bases from V and 3 from J, leaving 11 bases between them. Per the germline V gene, CDR1 is SGHTA and CDR2 is FQGNSA. The CDR3 is made up of 15 amino acids. CDR3 protein: CASSTRNFGANVLTF. CDR3 DNA sequence: TGTGCCAGCAGCACACGGAACTTTGGGGCCAACGTCCTGACTTTC.

This clonotype was found many times. Its ends do not fully match the called genes, so a read error is possible. The chain carries TRBV7-7 and TRBJ2-5; 8 bases map to TRBD2. CDR1 and CDR2 (germline): SSHAT, FNYEAQ (reference sequence). This CDR3 region has 15 residues. The CDR3: CASSMLAGAQETQYF. For the CDR3, the DNA is TGTGCTAGCAGCATGCTAGCGGGCGCCCAAGAGACCCAGTACTTC.

In its sample, this clonotype was seen many times. A junction end diverges from the germline sequence, so it may reflect a read error. The rearrangement uses TRBV29-1 and TRBJ2-7, with 9 bases lining up with TRBD2. The germline CDR1 and CDR2 sequences are SQVTM and ANQGSEA. CDR3 size: 16 residues. As DNA, the CDR3 is TGCAGCGTTGTCATAGCGGGAGAGGTAGTGTCCTCCGAGCAGTACTTC. Amino acid sequence: CSVVIAGEVVSSEQYF.

V and J are TRBV28 and TRBJ2-2, with 7 bases lining up with TRBD2. V was pared by 8 bases and J by 1 base, with 1 base of the junction left unmatched. The CDR3 sequence is 13 residues long. Germline CDR1 and CDR2: MDHEN and SYDVKM. The CDR3 DNA follows: TGTGCCAGCTTAGCGGGGAACACCGGGGAGCTGTTTTTT. This encodes CASLAGNTGELFF. Filled out from reference TRBV28 and TRBJ2-2, the complete variable domain reads DVKVTQSSRYLVKRTGEKVFLECVQDMDHENMFWYRQDPGLGLRLIYFSYDVKMKEKGDIPEGYSVSREKKERFSLILESASTNQTSMYLCASLAGNTGELFFGEGSRLTVL.

This clonotype appeared a few times. The chain carries TRBV7-9 and TRBJ2-7; no clear D. The germline V gene has CDR1 SEHNR and CDR2 FQNEAQ (reference sequence). This CDR3 is built from 12 residues. Trimming removed 1 base at V and 7 bases at J, with 8 bases between. CDR3 sequence: CASSLGEFEQYF. CDR3 nucleotides: TGTGCCAGCAGCTTAGGGGAATTTGAGCAGTACTTC.

This clonotype was counted at least ten times. The CDR3 region has the DNA TGCAGTGCCAAGGCCTTGGATAGCTCCTACAATGAGCAGTTCTTC. This gives the protein CSAKALDSSYNEQFF. The V call is TRBV20-1, the J call TRBJ2-1; no clear D. Trimming removed 6 bases from V and 0 bases from J, with 15 bases in between. The CDR3 consists of 15 residues. Germline-derived CDR1 and CDR2 are DFQATT and SNEGSKA (reference sequence).

In this sample, this clonotype turned up a few times. One end of the junction does not line up with germline, which may come from a read error. This sequence joins TRBV7-9 and TRBJ1-4; D gene uncertain. The CDR3 spans 15 residues. Looked up from germline, CDR1 is SEHNR and CDR2 is FQNEAQ (reference sequence). CDR3: CASSLESHLGEKLVF. CDR3 DNA: TGTGCCAGCAGCTTAGAATCTCACCTGGGTGAAAAACTGGTTTTT.

The chain is built from TRBV20-1 and TRBJ2-5, with D hard to call. CDR3 length: 11 amino acids. The V and J ends lost 6 bases and 2 bases respectively, with 7 bases between them. CDR1 is DFQATT and CDR2 is SNEGSKA in the germline V gene (reference sequence). The CDR3 region has the DNA TGCAGTGCCGCCGGACAAGAGACCCAGTACTTC. Protein sequence: CSAAGQETQYF.

This clonotype was counted between two and nine times. The chain uses TRBV6-2 or TRBV6-3 and TRBJ1-5, with D hard to call. This CDR3 spans 12 amino acids. The germline CDR1 and CDR2 sequences are MNHEY and SVGEGT. V lost 6 bases, J lost 2 bases, and 5 bases lay in between. The CDR3: CASRGGNQPQHF. DNA of the CDR3: TGTGCCAGCAGAGGTGGCAATCAGCCCCAGCATTTT.

This clonotype was counted a few times. This chain links TRBV29-1 with TRBJ2-7; D is undetermined. CDR3 length: 13 residues. The germline V and J ends were trimmed by 3 bases and 4 bases, with 13 bases remaining between them. Per the germline V gene, CDR1 is SQVTM and CDR2 is ANQGSEA. CDR3 nucleotides: TGCAGCGTTGAGTCTCGCCTCCTTTACGAGCAGTACTTC. Protein: CSVESRLLYEQYF.

The chain combines TRBV20-1 with TRBJ2-1; D uncertain. Trimming pared 1 base from V and 5 bases from J, leaving 9 bases between. Germline assignment: CDR1 DFQATT and CDR2 SNEGSKA (reference sequence). This CDR3 contains 13 residues. This CDR3 is CSARGSEDNEQFF. CDR3 sequence (DNA): TGCAGTGCTAGAGGTTCCGAGGACAATGAGCAGTTCTTC.

This clonotype was counted at least ten times. The gene calls are TRBV30 and TRBJ2-7; 8 nucleotides line up with TRBD2. Trimming cost V 1 base and J 3 bases; bases outside gene matches: 5. The CDR3 is 14 residues long. CDR1 is GTSNPN, CDR2 SVGIG, per germline (reference sequence). The CDR3 protein is CAWSAISGIYEQYF. The CDR3 bases are TGTGCCTGGAGTGCCATTAGCGGGATCTACGAGCAGTACTTC.

In this sample, this clonotype turned up many times. CDR3 in DNA: TGTGCCAGCAGTTCATCAATAGGACTAGCGGGAGAGAGTGCCGACGAGCAGTACTTC. It encodes CASSSSIGLAGESADEQYF. The rearrangement uses TRBV12-3 or TRBV12-4 and TRBJ2-7; 13 bases agree with TRBD2. The CDR3 is 19 residues long. J gave up 5 bases and V 4 bases, and 17 bases lay outside the gene matches.

This clonotype occurred many times. The DNA of the CDR3 is TGCAGCATTGGGTGGCAGCAAGAGACCCAGTACTTC. Protein: CSIGWQQETQYF. This rearrangement joins TRBV20-1 to TRBJ2-5; D not certain. The CDR3 length is 12 residues. From germline, CDR1 is DFQATT and CDR2 SNEGSKA (reference sequence).

This clonotype was detected only a few times. This sequence joins TRBV14 and TRBJ2-3; D is uncertain. Looked up from germline, CDR1 is SGHDN and CDR2 is FVKESK. CDR3 length: 16 residues. V lost 1 base and J lost 0, with 11 bases in between. CDR3 DNA sequence: TGTGCCAGCAGCCAAGCTACAGATGCTAGCACAGATACGCAGTATTTT. The encoded protein is CASSQATDASTDTQYF.